This TCR beta chain was captured by sequencing in a study of CD8 T cells in Susac syndrome. Study-wide background: When their blood was taken, the Susac syndrome patients had either not yet had any therapy, were taking corticosteroids, or were taking intravenous immunoglobulin alone.

Random hexamers were used to reverse transcribe an amount of about 0.5 to 1 ug RNA. TCRdb itself ran the immunoSEQ multiplex PCR reads through MiXCR, one entry per CDR3 protein. This table holds around 200,000 distinct CDR3 sequences, about 93% found once. In this sample, this clonotype turned up once. In Susac syndrome patients, recently defined diagnostic criteria for definite or probable disease were met. Sequencing input: CD4+ T cells from PBMCs. The receptor was isolated from a human donor with Susac syndrome.

Here the CDR3 reads CSAADNTGELFF. The CDR3 coding sequence is TGCAGCGCCGCCGACAACACCGGGGAGCTGTTTTTT. The gene calls are TRBV29-1 and TRBJ2-2; D is unclear. Trimming stripped 7 bases from V and 2 bases from J, with 8 bases between. Germline values: CDR1 SQVTM, CDR2 ANQGSEA. The CDR3 covers 12 residues.